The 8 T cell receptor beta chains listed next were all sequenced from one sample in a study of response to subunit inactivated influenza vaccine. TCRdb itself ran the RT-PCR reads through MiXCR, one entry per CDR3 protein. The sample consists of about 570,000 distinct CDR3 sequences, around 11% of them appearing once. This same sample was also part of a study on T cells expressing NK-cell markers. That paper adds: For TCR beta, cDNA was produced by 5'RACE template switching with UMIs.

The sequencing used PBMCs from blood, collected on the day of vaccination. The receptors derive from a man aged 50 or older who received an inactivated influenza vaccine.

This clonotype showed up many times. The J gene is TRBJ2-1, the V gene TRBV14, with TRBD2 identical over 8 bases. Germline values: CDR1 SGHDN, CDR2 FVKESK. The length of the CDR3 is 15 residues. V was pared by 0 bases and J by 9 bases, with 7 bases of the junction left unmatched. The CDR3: CASSQDYSGTGEQFF. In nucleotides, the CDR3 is TGTGCCAGCAGCCAAGACTATAGCGGGACCGGTGAGCAGTTCTTC.

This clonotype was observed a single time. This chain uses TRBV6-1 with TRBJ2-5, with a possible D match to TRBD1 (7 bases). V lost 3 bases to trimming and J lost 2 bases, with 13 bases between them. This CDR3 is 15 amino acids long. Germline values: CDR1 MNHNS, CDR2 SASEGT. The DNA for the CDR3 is TGTGCCAGCAGTGACAGGGGGGACCGGCAAGAGACCCAGTACTTC. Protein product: CASSDRGDRQETQYF.

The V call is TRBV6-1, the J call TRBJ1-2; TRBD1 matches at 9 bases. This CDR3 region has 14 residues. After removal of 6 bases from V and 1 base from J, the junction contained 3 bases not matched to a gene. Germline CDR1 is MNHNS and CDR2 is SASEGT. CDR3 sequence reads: CASRTGGINYGYTF. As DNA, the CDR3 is TGTGCCAGCAGAACAGGGGGCATTAACTATGGCTACACCTTC.

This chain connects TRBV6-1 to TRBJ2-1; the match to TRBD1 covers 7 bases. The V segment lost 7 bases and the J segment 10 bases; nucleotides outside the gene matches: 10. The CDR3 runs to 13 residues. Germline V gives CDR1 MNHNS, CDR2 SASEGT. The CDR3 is CASTDRADGEQFF. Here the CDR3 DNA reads TGTGCCAGCACAGACAGGGCGGATGGGGAGCAGTTCTTC.

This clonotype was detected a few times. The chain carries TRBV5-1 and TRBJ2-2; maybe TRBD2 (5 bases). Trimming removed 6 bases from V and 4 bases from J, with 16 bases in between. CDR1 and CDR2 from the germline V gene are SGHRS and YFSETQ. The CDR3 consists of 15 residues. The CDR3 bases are TGCGCCAGCACCATCGGGAACTCGGGCACCGGGGAGCTGTTTTTT. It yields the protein CASTIGNSGTGELFF.

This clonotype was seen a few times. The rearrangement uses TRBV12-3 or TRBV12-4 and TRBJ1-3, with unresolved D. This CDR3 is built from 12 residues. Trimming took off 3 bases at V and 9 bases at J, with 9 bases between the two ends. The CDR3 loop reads CASSFTVGTIYF. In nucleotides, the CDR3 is TGTGCCAGCAGTTTTACGGTTGGCACCATATATTTT.

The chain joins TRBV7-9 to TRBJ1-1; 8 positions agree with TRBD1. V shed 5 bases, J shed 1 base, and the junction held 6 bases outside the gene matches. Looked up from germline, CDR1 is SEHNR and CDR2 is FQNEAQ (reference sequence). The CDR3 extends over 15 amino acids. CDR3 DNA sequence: TGTGCCAGCAGCCCTGGGACAGGAACGAACACTGAAGCTTTCTTT. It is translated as CASSPGTGTNTEAFF.

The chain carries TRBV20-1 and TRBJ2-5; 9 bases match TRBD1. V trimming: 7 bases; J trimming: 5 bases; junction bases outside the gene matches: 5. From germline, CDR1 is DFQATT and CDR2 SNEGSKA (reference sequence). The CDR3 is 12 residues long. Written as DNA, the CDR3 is TGCAGTGGGACAGGGGTAGGCGAGACCCAGTACTTC. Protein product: CSGTGVGETQYF.